This entry features one T cell receptor beta chain sequence. Antigen: not known. The entry originates in a study of identifying expanded T cells in peripheral blood. Healthy donors had no documented immune events, such as infections, while sampled. Sequencing was performed with immunoSEQ multiplex PCR; in TCRdb, only in-frame clones are kept and a portion is missing. In the table there are about 110,000 clones, about 88% of which are singletons. Points from the study as a whole: Over approximately two and four weeks, about 17 and 20 clones changed, versus roughly 1.2 between replicates. Across healthy donors, higher total template counts meant significantly greater roughly 2-week count variance.

The sample consisted of blood. This TCR came from a person aged 18 to 70 in good health.

CDR3 coding DNA: TGTGCCTGGAGTTTGGGAGCCCCGGATACGCAGTATTTT. This translates into CAWSLGAPDTQYF. This chain joins TRBV30 and TRBJ2-3, with D perhaps TRBD2 (5 bases). Germline V lookup: CDR1 GTSNPN, CDR2 SVGIG (reference sequence). Trimming took off 2 bases at V and 6 bases at J, with 12 bases between the two ends. The CDR3 length is 13 residues.